This record looks at one T cell receptor (beta chain) sequence and its context. Its antigen remains unidentified. In the PCR, 60 Vbeta and 13 Jbeta primers were used. Assay used: immunoSEQ multiplex PCR; TCRdb lists only in-frame clones, some missing. Of tens of thousands of clones listed, approximately 82% are singletons. The data were obtained in a study of cytomegalovirus exposure and HLA in healthy donors. Study-level information: HLA-typed donors were the source of 86 million or so unique TCRs held in an early data release. Clustering assigned about four fifths of the roughly 380 genotyped donors to the Caucasian-associated ancestry cluster. Study-wide results and limits: In all likelihood, a cluster of highly shared sequence variants was a sequencing artifact. TCR beta sequences numbering 15,000 to 20,000 were associated with HLA alleles at 0.05 false discovery rate in a later analysis.

This CDR3 contains 14 residues. Trimming pared 3 bases from V and 8 bases from J, leaving 16 bases between. Germline lookup yields CDR1 PRHDT and CDR2 FYEKMQ (reference sequence). This chain links TRBV13 with TRBJ1-2; D not resolved. Sequenced: PBMCs. The TCR comes from a man aged 45-65 years in good health and CMV-seronegative. In DNA form, the CDR3 reads TGTGCCAGCAGCTTTTCAGGCCATCTATGGGGCTACACCTTC. Amino acids: CASSFSGHLWGYTF.